Listed here are 27 T cell receptor beta chains from one sample, sequenced in a study of blood T cells in healthy people across ages. It was with a sample-barcoded 5' primer and a J-beta primer mix that a second PCR of roughly 7 to 12 cycles was run. One entry per CDR3 protein results from TCRdb running MiXCR on the 5' RACE reads. The top ten hold roughly 3.9% of the sample, which has 550,000 to 800,000 distinct CDR3 sequences, more than 20% seen once. Material for sequencing was blood. Receptors were obtained from a man in his 70s in good health.

The chain employs TRBV23-1 and TRBJ2-5, with TRBD1 matching over 9 bases. The assigned J gene may be wrong: the sequence end matches TRBJ2-7 better. TRBV23-1 is marked as an open reading frame, function uncertain. This CDR3 has 16 amino acids. CDR3 sequence: CASSQSDRGASYEQYF. For the CDR3, the DNA is TGCGCCAGCAGTCAATCGGACAGGGGCGCATCCTACGAGCAGTACTTC.

The chain is built from TRBV20-1 and TRBJ2-6; the match to TRBD2 covers 7 bases. Germline V CDR1 and CDR2: DFQATT, SNEGSKA (reference sequence). The CDR3 sequence is 18 residues long. The V and J ends lost 0 bases and 0 bases, in that order; junction bases with no gene match: 8. The CDR3 nucleotides read TGCAGTGCTAGAGATCGTAAAGCGGGGACCTCTGGGGCCAACGTCCTGACTTTC. Protein product: CSARDRKAGTSGANVLTF.

In this sample, this clonotype turned up many times. This chain uses TRBV10-3 with TRBJ2-7, with TRBD2 matching over 11 bases. With 10 bases clipped from V and 2 bases from J, the junction kept 7 bases outside the gene matches. The CDR3 loop spans 14 amino acids. The germline gives CDR1 ENHRY, CDR2 SYGVKD. As DNA, the CDR3 is TGTGCCAGCCGGACTAGCGGGCTTACCTACGAGCAGTACTTC. This gives the protein CASRTSGLTYEQYF.

CDR3 DNA sequence: TGCAGTGCACCGGGACGAGGGAATGAAAAACTGTTTTTT. This codes for CSAPGRGNEKLFF. The chain is built from TRBV20-1 and TRBJ1-4, with TRBD1 as a possible D gene (5 bases). Trimming took off 6 bases at V and 5 bases at J, with 13 bases between the two ends. This CDR3 spans 13 amino acids. Germline-derived CDR1 and CDR2 are DFQATT and SNEGSKA (reference sequence).

V and J are TRBV20-1 and TRBJ2-1; perhaps TRBD2 as D (6 bases). The germline V gene has CDR1 DFQATT and CDR2 SNEGSKA (reference sequence). V lost 0 bases and J lost 3, with 15 bases in between. The CDR3 is 16 amino acids. CDR3: CSARESLATNYNEQFF. The DNA of the CDR3 is TGCAGTGCTAGAGAGAGTCTAGCGACTAACTACAATGAGCAGTTCTTC.

The V call is TRBV20-1, the J call TRBJ2-7; D remains ambiguous. Germline CDR1 is DFQATT and CDR2 is SNEGSKA (reference sequence). Trimming shortened V by 3 bases and J by 6 bases, and 12 bases separated the two germline ends. The CDR3 contains 12 residues. The CDR3: CSARGLAGEQYF. The CDR3 DNA is TGCAGTGCTAGGGGCCTGGCTGGCGAGCAGTACTTC.

This clonotype occurred a few times. This chain joins TRBV28 and TRBJ2-5; D remains ambiguous. Germline V gene lookup returns CDR1 MDHEN and CDR2 SYDVKM. The length of the CDR3 is 14 residues. Trimming took 3 bases from V and 3 from J, leaving 11 bases between them. CDR3 DNA sequence: TGTGCCAGCAGTTTGACGTTAGGCGAAGAGACCCAGTACTTC. It translates to CASSLTLGEETQYF.

V is TRBV3-1 and J is TRBJ2-7, with D possibly TRBD1 on 5 matching bases. The CDR3 is 16 amino acids. Trimming shortened V by 2 bases and J by 2 bases, and 16 bases separated the two germline ends. Germline V CDR1 and CDR2: LGHDT, YNNKEL (reference sequence). The CDR3 protein is CASSQSSGSGPYEQYF. The CDR3 DNA follows: TGTGCCAGCAGCCAAAGCTCAGGGTCAGGCCCCTACGAGCAGTACTTC.

Concerning this clonotype: The conserved phenylalanine or tryptophan is not found at the CDR3 terminus, so this likely reflects a read error. V and J are TRBV5-1 and TRBJ1-1, with TRBD1 as a possible D gene (6 bases). The CDR3 is made up of 17 amino acids. From germline, CDR1 is SGHRS and CDR2 YFSETQ. V lost 3 bases to trimming and J lost 3 bases, with 21 bases between them. As DNA, the CDR3 is TGCGCCAGCAGCTCGGGACGGACAGCAGGGACCGACACTGAAGCTTTCTCT. Translation gives CASSSGRTAGTDTEAFS.

The table lists this clonotype with a count of one. A read error may account for a junction end that differs from germline. The chain combines TRBV5-1 with TRBJ2-1; D tentatively reads TRBD1 or TRBD2 (5 bases each). Germline V gene data show CDR1 as SGHRS and CDR2 as YFSETQ. The CDR3 runs to 15 residues. The DNA for the CDR3 is TGCGCCGGCAGCACCTCTGGGACGGGGAACAATGAGCAGTTCTTC. It yields the protein CAGSTSGTGNNEQFF.

The chain is built from TRBV29-1 and TRBJ2-1; TRBD1 might be the D (6 bases). The CDR3 is made up of 11 amino acids. Trimming stripped 6 bases from V and 9 bases from J, with 12 bases between. Per germline, CDR1 SQVTM and CDR2 ANQGSEA. The CDR3 nucleotides are TGCAGCGTACAGGGTAGTACTGAGCAGTTCTTC. Amino acids: CSVQGSTEQFF.

The chain links TRBV6-1 to TRBJ2-1, with D possibly TRBD1 on 6 matching bases. With the DNA end fitting TRBJ2-7 better, the J assignment may be wrong. Germline CDR1 and CDR2: MNHNS and SASEGT. This CDR3 spans 16 amino acids. The CDR3 protein is CASSDPWTANTYEQYF. The CDR3 region has the DNA TGTGCCAGCAGTGACCCTTGGACAGCTAATACCTACGAGCAGTACTTC.

This chain's CDR3 is CASSFRQRGDEKLFF. The CDR3 nucleotides read TGTGCCAGCAGTTTCCGACAGAGAGGAGATGAAAAACTGTTTTTT. The rearrangement links TRBV12-3 or TRBV12-4 to TRBJ1-4; a possible D gene is TRBD1 (5 bases). Deletions cut 3 bases from V and 6 bases from J, with 14 bases between. This CDR3 has 15 amino acids.

This chain joins TRBV20-1 and TRBJ2-5; D possibly corresponds to TRBD2 (6 bases). This CDR3 has 12 residues. The germline V gene encodes CDR1 DFQATT and CDR2 SNEGSKA (reference sequence). Trimming cost V 3 bases and J 5 bases, with 10 bases left between them. CDR3 sequence: CSASFGGETQYF. The CDR3 coding sequence is TGCAGTGCTAGTTTCGGAGGGGAGACCCAGTACTTC.

This clonotype was detected a few times. V and J are TRBV5-6 and TRBJ2-5; the D gene is possibly TRBD1 (6 bases). This CDR3 region has 14 residues. The V end lost 0 bases, the J end lost 9 bases, and 15 bases lay between the germline ends. Germline V gene lookup returns CDR1 SGHDT and CDR2 YYEEEE. The CDR3 nucleotides read TGTGCCAGCAGCTTGGCCGGACACCCAGGGGCCCAGTACTTC. It yields the protein CASSLAGHPGAQYF.

The chain carries TRBV28 and TRBJ2-7; the D is unclear. The tail of the sequence fits TRBJ2-1 better, so the J call may be wrong. Germline CDR1 MDHEN, CDR2 SYDVKM. The CDR3 has 16 amino acids. The CDR3 region has the DNA TGTGCCAGCAGTTTAACCTTTGGCGTGTACGGTAATGAGCAGTTCTTC. This gives the protein CASSLTFGVYGNEQFF.

The sample holds one count of this clonotype. A read error may account for a junction end that differs from germline. The V gene is TRBV28, the J gene TRBJ2-7; a weak D match, TRBD1 (5 bases). This CDR3 has 15 residues. Per the germline V gene, CDR1 is MDHEN and CDR2 is SYDVKM. CDR3 in amino acids: CAGSSSVQVNYAQYF. The CDR3 DNA reads TGTGCCGGCAGTTCAAGTGTACAGGTGAACTACGCGCAGTACTTC.

The chain has TRBV20-1 and TRBJ2-5, with unresolved D. TRBJ2-7 matches the DNA end more closely, so the J call is doubtful. In germline, CDR1 is DFQATT, CDR2 SNEGSKA (reference sequence). This CDR3 has 13 amino acids. CDR3 DNA: TGCAGTGTGGGTGTACTTAGCTCCTACGAGCAGTACTTC. This sequence encodes CSVGVLSSYEQYF.

The chain is built from TRBV29-1 and TRBJ2-1; 13 bases agree with TRBD2. Germline values: CDR1 SQVTM, CDR2 ANQGSEA. J gave up 2 bases and V 6 bases, and 4 bases lay outside the gene matches. The CDR3 has 15 residues. Here the CDR3 DNA reads TGCAGCGTCTATGGGACTAGCGGGACCTACAATGAGCAGTTCTTC. Amino acids: CSVYGTSGTYNEQFF.

This chain links TRBV11-2 with TRBJ1-4; a weak D match, TRBD1 (5 bases). The CDR3 length is 15 residues. V lost 5 bases and J lost 7, with 17 bases in between. Germline CDR1 is SGHAT and CDR2 is FQNNGV. This CDR3 reads CASSPVRYGGEKLFF. As DNA, the CDR3 is TGTGCCAGCAGCCCAGTACGGTACGGGGGTGAAAAACTGTTTTTT. The full variable domain, rest sourced from reference TRBV11-2 and TRBJ1-4, is EAGVAQSPRYKIIEKRQSVAFWCNPISGHATLYWYQQILGQGPKLLIQFQNNGVVDDSQLPKDRFSAERLKGVDSTLKIQPAKLEDSAVYLCASSPVRYGGEKLFFGSGTQLSVL.

The V gene is TRBV6-5, the J gene TRBJ2-5; D is undetermined. The V gene's germline CDR1 is MNHEY and CDR2 SVGAGI. Trimming pared 5 bases from V and 3 bases from J, leaving 16 bases between. The CDR3 loop spans 15 amino acids. The CDR3 nucleotides are TGTGCCAGCAGTCCCCCACCGAACGCAAAAGAGACCCAGTACTTC. Encoded protein: CASSPPPNAKETQYF.

Many counts were recorded for this clonotype. The chain employs TRBV5-1 and TRBJ2-5; no clear D. V dropped 0 bases and J dropped 2 bases, with 8 bases sitting between them. The CDR3 is made up of 14 amino acids. From germline, CDR1 is SGHRS and CDR2 YFSETQ. The CDR3: CASSLGAQQETQYF. The CDR3 DNA reads TGCGCCAGCAGCTTGGGTGCCCAACAAGAGACCCAGTACTTC.

The count of this clonotype is one. The chain employs TRBV15 and TRBJ1-3; D perhaps matches TRBD1 (6 bases). CDR1 and CDR2 (germline): LNHNV, YYDKDF (reference sequence). V gave up 11 bases and J gave up 1 base, with 9 bases separating them. This CDR3 is built from 12 residues. In DNA, the CDR3 is TGTGCCGTCCAGGGGTCTGGAAACACCATATATTTT. Amino acid sequence: CAVQGSGNTIYF.

In this sample, this clonotype turned up a few times. The gene calls are TRBV4-1 and TRBJ2-1; D not certain. Trimming left V 3 bases short and J 0 bases short, with 15 bases between. This CDR3 region has 17 residues. Germline values: CDR1 MGHRA, CDR2 YSYEKL. The CDR3 region has the DNA TGCGCCAGCAGCCAGGGTCCAGCTGATAGCTCCTACAATGAGCAGTTCTTC. The encoded protein is CASSQGPADSSYNEQFF.

The table lists this clonotype with a few counts. J is TRBJ2-5 and V is TRBV7-9; D is uncertain. Trimming pared 1 base from V and 4 bases from J, leaving 10 bases between. This CDR3 has 14 residues. Germline CDR1 reads SEHNR; CDR2 reads FQNEAQ (reference sequence). The CDR3 is CASSLDIVRETQYF. The CDR3 region has the DNA TGTGCCAGCAGCTTAGATATAGTTCGAGAGACCCAGTACTTC.

A few counts support this clonotype. The gene calls are TRBV6-2 or TRBV6-3 and TRBJ2-1, with D perhaps TRBD2 (5 bases). TRBJ2-5 matches the DNA end more closely, so the J call is doubtful. Germline V gene sequence: CDR1 MNHEY, CDR2 SVGEGT. This CDR3 has 16 amino acids. This chain's CDR3 is CASSLFRSRVAETQYF. For the CDR3, the DNA is TGTGCCAGCAGTTTATTTAGATCGAGGGTGGCAGAGACCCAGTACTTC.

The gene calls are TRBV20-1 and TRBJ2-5; D is possibly TRBD2 (7 bases). The J call may be wrong; the DNA end is better matched by TRBJ2-1. The germline V gene has CDR1 DFQATT and CDR2 SNEGSKA (reference sequence). The CDR3 extends over 14 amino acids. CDR3 in DNA: TGCAGTGCTCCAGCGGGGAGCAGGGGAAATGAGCAGTTCTTC. It is translated as CSAPAGSRGNEQFF.